This is a list of T cell receptor beta chains from one sample in a study of sequential checkpoint blockade in melanoma. The protocol was immunoSEQ multiplex PCR, while the TCRdb copy is restricted to in-frame clones and leaves out a portion. The sample records about 17,000 clones, about 67% being singletons. This sample comprised CD8+ T cells sorted from blood (inferred from file names), obtained from a patient given nivolumab and ipilimumab in sequence. The receptors derive from a human donor with melanoma. Both conserved end residues are part of each CDR3. The order of the fields is V gene, clone size, CDR3 length, CDR3 protein. Some rows mark clone size as missing; the rest say once, few, many or name a class of expanded clone.

TRBV2	NA	16	CASSETSGGPYNEQFF
TRBV5-4	few	15	CASSDGGTAFYGYTF
TRBV7-2	once	12	CASSDTIYEQYF
TRBV6-5	once	13	CASSYYRGETQYF
TRBV2	medium-sized	15	CASSDPRDWTYEQYF
TRBV5-4	NA	14	CASSQDNTVYEQYF
TRBV6-1	NA	17	CASSDISGREGNYEQYF
TRBV7-8	NA	14	CASSRMTGNQPQHF
TRBV13	NA	16	CASSLTGGSGANVLTF
TRBV9	NA	15	CASSLGGAPSQPQHF
TRBV9	NA	15	CASSPGGDPRTEAFF
TRBV18	NA	17	CASSPTFGGQGVQPQHF
TRBV7-6	NA	16	CASSPSGGRSGSPLHF
TRBV15	medium-sized	15	CATSIDRGGNEKLFF
TRBV5-1	NA	14	CASSGSGGIETQYF
TRBV14	NA	15	CASSQEGDRQETQYF
TRBV4-3	medium-sized	14	CASSQRTGWEKLFF
TRBV9	once	14	CASSVGAGQETQYF
TRBV6-5	NA	13	CASSYSNSYGYTF
TRBV9	NA	15	CASSVYAGKQDGYTF
TRBV5-6	NA	16	CASSFYSSGQLYEQYF
TRBV12-5	NA	16	CASGLASFLATDTQYF
TRBV19	NA	15	CASSDGQGGNQPQHF
TRBV23-1	NA	11	CASRDQETQYF
TRBV27	few	17	CASSLSGWGTLQETQYF
TRBV5-1	NA	13	CASSLEGEGTQYF
TRBV7-2	NA	15	CASSFWTPSSYEQYF
TRBV9	NA	15	CASSVARSGANVLTF
TRBV7-2	once	12	CASSSWDSEAFF
TRBV7-9	once	13	CASSRNLNEKLFF
TRBV27	NA	17	CASSLSHPGFNTDTQYF
TRBV5-6	NA	16	CASSTGLAGGAGELFF